Shown below are 26 T cell receptor beta chains from a single sample sequenced in a study of CD8+ T cells in alopecia areata. Extraction and reverse transcription of RNA yielded cDNA as the sequencing template. Assay: immunoSEQ multiplex PCR; the TCRdb copy retains only in-frame clones and omits some. The sample lists around 110,000 clones, roughly 89% occurring once. As to treatment: oral pan-JAK inhibitor, 5-10 mg twice daily. Sequencing was performed on CD8+ T cells sorted from blood, taken at week 24, from a patient treated with tofacitinib. These receptors all stem from a human donor with alopecia areata.

This sequence joins TRBV27 and TRBJ1-1, with 7 bases that match TRBD1. There are 15 residues in the CDR3. The junction had 3 bases not matched to a gene; V was cut back by 1 base and J by 1 base. CDR1 is MNHEY, CDR2 SMNVEV, per germline (reference sequence). CDR3 loop: CASSLFSGGNTEAFF. The CDR3 nucleotides are TGTGCCAGCAGTTTATTTTCAGGGGGGAACACTGAAGCTTTCTTT.

The chain is built from TRBV6-5 and TRBJ1-2; D is unresolved. In germline, CDR1 is MNHEY, CDR2 SVGAGI. Trimming stripped 7 bases from V and 0 bases from J, with 15 bases between. This CDR3 contains 15 residues. The CDR3 loop reads CASTVRVSANYGYTF. As DNA, the CDR3 is TGTGCCAGCACCGTGAGGGTTAGCGCTAACTATGGCTACACCTTC.

V and J are TRBV6-5 and TRBJ2-5, with D possibly called TRBD1 or TRBD2 (5 bases each). CDR1 and CDR2 (germline): MNHEY, SVGAGI. The CDR3 runs to 14 residues. V dropped 3 bases and J dropped 2 bases, with 10 bases sitting between them. The CDR3: CASSYFGAQETQYF. DNA for the CDR3: TGTGCCAGCAGTTATTTCGGGGCACAAGAGACCCAGTACTTC.

The V call is TRBV5-1, the J call TRBJ2-5; 7 bases match TRBD2. The CDR3 consists of 16 residues. Germline V CDR1 and CDR2: SGHRS, YFSETQ. V was clipped by 0 bases and J by 1 base; unmatched bases: 6. The CDR3 is CASSLVGGGSQETQYF. CDR3 nucleotide sequence: TGCGCCAGCAGCTTGGTGGGCGGGGGTTCCCAAGAGACCCAGTACTTC.

The chain combines TRBV7-2 with TRBJ2-5; tentatively, D is TRBD2 (5 bases). The CDR3 totals 13 residues. Per the germline V gene, CDR1 is SGHTA and CDR2 is FQGNSA. V shed 1 base and J shed 9 bases, with 12 bases lying between them. CDR3 sequence: CASSLVLARAQYF. The CDR3 DNA follows: TGTGCCAGCAGCTTAGTCCTAGCACGAGCCCAGTACTTC.

The chain combines TRBV7-2 with TRBJ2-5, with TRBD2 matching over 10 bases. Trimming at V came to 4 bases and at J to 2 bases, leaving 7 bases not matched to a gene. Germline CDR1 is SGHTA and CDR2 is FQGNSA. CDR3 length equals 16 residues. CDR3 residues: CASSSPTSGLQETQYF. CDR3 DNA sequence: TGTGCCAGCAGCTCCCCGACTAGCGGGCTTCAAGAGACCCAGTACTTC. Variable domain in full (rest from reference TRBV7-2 and TRBJ2-5): GAGVSQSPSNKVTEKGKDVELRCDPISGHTALYWYRQSLGQGLEFLIYFQGNSAPDKSGLPSDRFSAERTGGSVSTLTIQRTQQEDSAVYLCASSSPTSGLQETQYFGPGTRLLVL.

The rearrangement uses TRBV7-9 and TRBJ2-7; tentatively, D is TRBD1 (5 bases). This CDR3 is built from 13 residues. V was pared by 1 base and J by 6 bases, with 10 bases between. Germline loops: CDR1 SEHNR, CDR2 FQNEAQ (reference sequence). CDR3 sequence: CASSLDSGFEQYF. For the CDR3, the DNA is TGTGCCAGCAGCTTAGATTCAGGGTTCGAGCAGTACTTC.

V and J are TRBV29-1 and TRBJ1-2; D unclear. Per the germline V gene, CDR1 is SQVTM and CDR2 is ANQGSEA. Trimming cost V 8 bases and J 1 base, with 11 bases left between them. CDR3 length: 12 amino acids. The CDR3 DNA is TGCAGCATCAGGACCCTTAACTATGGCTACACCTTC. It translates to CSIRTLNYGYTF.

A note on this clone: In the same sample, other DNA sequences code for this CDR3. The chain carries TRBV27 and TRBJ1-2; 9 nucleotides match TRBD1. This CDR3 has 13 amino acids. J was trimmed by 6 bases and V by 3 bases; bases with no gene match: 2. Germline V gene lookup returns CDR1 MNHEY and CDR2 SMNVEV (reference sequence). For the CDR3, the DNA is TGTGCCAGCAGTTTCGGGACAGGGAATGGCTACACCTTC. As protein: CASSFGTGNGYTF.

V and J are TRBV29-1 and TRBJ1-1; TRBD1 might be the D (6 bases). CDR3 length: 14 residues. Germline loops: CDR1 SQVTM, CDR2 ANQGSEA. V gave up 7 bases and J gave up 1 base, with 16 bases separating them. For the CDR3, the DNA is TGCAGCGCGGCCGACAGGATGGGGAACACTGAAGCTTTCTTT. It encodes CSAADRMGNTEAFF.

V is TRBV9 and J is TRBJ1-2; D gene ambiguous. CDR1 is SGDLS, CDR2 YYNGEE, per germline. The CDR3 is 14 residues long. Trimming removed 0 bases at V and 6 bases at J, with 12 bases between. CDR3 sequence reads: CASSVGSEGHGYTF. CDR3 nucleotide sequence: TGTGCCAGCAGCGTAGGTTCGGAGGGCCATGGCTACACCTTC.

The chain joins TRBV5-1 to TRBJ2-7; 8 bases fit TRBD1. Germline trimming cut 7 bases from V and 3 bases from J; bases unmatched to any gene: 6. The CDR3 contains 13 residues. Per germline, CDR1 SGHRS and CDR2 YFSETQ. The CDR3 loop reads CASSLDRVYEQYF. The CDR3 region has the DNA TGCGCCAGCTCCCTGGACAGGGTCTACGAGCAGTACTTC.

This clone has just a few counts. This chain uses TRBV5-6 with TRBJ2-3; D is perhaps TRBD1 (6 bases). This CDR3 is built from 15 residues. Germline V CDR1 and CDR2: SGHDT, YYEEEE. V shed 1 base and J shed 2 bases, with 11 bases lying between them. CDR3 amino acids: CASSLYAGDTDTQYF. CDR3 bases: TGTGCCAGCAGCTTGTATGCAGGGGACACAGATACGCAGTATTTT.

The chain has TRBV4-1 and TRBJ2-3, with 7 nucleotides matching TRBD2. CDR3 length: 16 residues. After removal of 0 bases from V and 1 base from J, the junction contained 4 bases not matched to a gene. CDR1 is MGHRA and CDR2 is YSYEKL in the germline V gene. The CDR3 DNA reads TGCGCCAGCAGCCAAGAGGCCAGCGGGGGCACAGATACGCAGTATTTT. As protein: CASSQEASGGTDTQYF.

This rearrangement joins TRBV29-1 to TRBJ2-2, with D hard to call. The CDR3 consists of 11 residues. Per the germline V gene, CDR1 is SQVTM and CDR2 is ANQGSEA. V gave up 3 bases and J gave up 3 bases, with 2 bases separating them. As DNA, the CDR3 is TGCAGCGTTGAGGACACCGGGGAGCTGTTTTTT. It codes for CSVEDTGELFF.

The V call is TRBV15, the J call TRBJ1-4; 7 bases fit TRBD1. Per germline, CDR1 LNHNV and CDR2 YYDKDF (reference sequence). The CDR3 extends over 15 amino acids. The ends lost 1 base at V and 6 bases at J; junction bases unmatched: 5. The DNA of the CDR3 is TGTGCCACCAGCAGAGCCTCGGGACAGTATGAAAAACTGTTTTTT. It specifies CATSRASGQYEKLFF.

This clone was seen a few times. V gene TRBV7-9 combines with J gene TRBJ2-7; 10 bases map to TRBD1. From germline, CDR1 is SEHNR and CDR2 FQNEAQ (reference sequence). J gave up 3 bases and V 5 bases, and 1 base lay outside the gene matches. The CDR3 has 13 residues. CDR3 residues: CASSGTGDYEQYF. The CDR3 DNA reads TGTGCCAGCAGCGGGACAGGGGACTACGAGCAGTACTTC. Based on the CDR3 plus reference TRBV7-9 and TRBJ2-7, the full variable domain is DTGVSQNPRHKITKRGQNVTFRCDPISEHNRLYWYRQTLGQGPEFLTYFQNEAQLEKSRLLSDRFSAERPKGSFSTLEIQRTEQGDSAMYLCASSGTGDYEQYFGPGTRLTVT.

This clone appeared once. This rearrangement joins TRBV7-9 to TRBJ2-7; D assignment may be TRBD1 or TRBD2 (5 bases each). This CDR3 spans 15 amino acids. V gave up 4 bases and J gave up 2 bases, with 15 bases separating them. CDR1 and CDR2 (germline): SEHNR, FQNEAQ (reference sequence). The CDR3: CASSSNEGRTYEQYF. The CDR3 coding sequence is TGTGCCAGCAGCTCAAATGAGGGACGGACCTACGAGCAGTACTTC.

The CDR3 coding sequence is TGTGCCAGCAGCCCGGGGACTTTCAATGAGCAGTTCTTC. It is translated as CASSPGTFNEQFF. V gene TRBV9 combines with J gene TRBJ2-1; a possible D gene is TRBD2 (6 bases). CDR1 is SGDLS and CDR2 is YYNGEE in the germline V gene. Trimming removed 4 bases from V and 6 bases from J, with 11 bases in between. The CDR3 consists of 13 residues.

V usage is TRBV11-3 and J usage is TRBJ2-5, with 12 bases matching TRBD2. Germline-derived CDR1 and CDR2 are SGHNT and YENEEA. The CDR3 length is 16 residues. After removal of 4 bases from V and 5 bases from J, the junction contained 8 bases not matched to a gene. The CDR3 region has the DNA TGTGCCAGCAGCTACCCTAGCGGGGGGGCACTGGAGACCCAGTACTTC. This codes for CASSYPSGGALETQYF.

The count of this clone is one. This CDR3 is also generated by other DNA sequences in the sample. This chain joins TRBV30 and TRBJ2-6; D call uncertain. The CDR3 is 14 residues long. The ends were cut back, 1 base at V and 0 bases at J, with 4 bases in the middle. Germline CDR1 GTSNPN, CDR2 SVGIG (reference sequence). CDR3 DNA: TGTGCCTGGAGTGGGGGCTCTGGGGCCAACGTCCTGACTTTC. As protein: CAWSGGSGANVLTF.

The chain carries TRBV14 and TRBJ2-7; D may be TRBD1 (6 bases). Trimming removed 3 bases at V and 2 bases at J, with 11 bases between. The CDR3 is 14 amino acids. Germline CDR1 reads SGHDN; CDR2 reads FVKESK. DNA for the CDR3: TGTGCCAGCAGCCAGGGGGCTAACCCCTACGAGCAGTACTTC. Its protein product is CASSQGANPYEQYF.

The chain carries TRBV4-3 and TRBJ2-2; TRBD2 might be the D (6 bases). The CDR3 extends over 17 amino acids. The V and J ends lost 0 bases and 4 bases respectively, with 15 bases between them. Per germline, CDR1 LGHNA and CDR2 YSLEER. The CDR3 sequence is CASSQDRRGRITGELFF. The CDR3 coding sequence is TGCGCCAGCAGCCAAGATAGGAGGGGACGCATCACCGGGGAGCTGTTTTTT.

The rearrangement joins TRBV6-6 to TRBJ2-5; D may be TRBD1 (5 bases). The CDR3 runs 15 residues. Germline values: CDR1 MNHNY, CDR2 SVGAGI (reference sequence). V dropped 0 bases and J dropped 2 bases, with 10 bases sitting between them. CDR3: CASSYSGARQETQYF. CDR3 coding DNA: TGTGCCAGCAGTTACTCAGGGGCCCGACAAGAGACCCAGTACTTC.

The chain combines TRBV6-5 with TRBJ1-4; D gene ambiguous. Germline V gene sequence: CDR1 MNHEY, CDR2 SVGAGI. The V end was cut by 6 bases, the J end by 7 bases, with 15 bases between. The CDR3 covers 14 residues. Here the CDR3 DNA reads TGTGCCAGCAGCTCCCCAGAGGGCGGTGAAAAACTGTTTTTT. Its protein product is CASSSPEGGEKLFF.

This chain joins TRBV11-2 and TRBJ2-7; TRBD2 is a possible D gene (6 bases). The CDR3 is 16 residues long. Trimming removed 5 bases from V and 2 bases from J, with 19 bases in between. Germline V CDR1 and CDR2: SGHAT, FQNNGV. The CDR3: CASSIRDSQLAYEQYF. CDR3 nucleotide sequence: TGTGCCAGCAGCATAAGGGACTCACAATTGGCCTACGAGCAGTACTTC.